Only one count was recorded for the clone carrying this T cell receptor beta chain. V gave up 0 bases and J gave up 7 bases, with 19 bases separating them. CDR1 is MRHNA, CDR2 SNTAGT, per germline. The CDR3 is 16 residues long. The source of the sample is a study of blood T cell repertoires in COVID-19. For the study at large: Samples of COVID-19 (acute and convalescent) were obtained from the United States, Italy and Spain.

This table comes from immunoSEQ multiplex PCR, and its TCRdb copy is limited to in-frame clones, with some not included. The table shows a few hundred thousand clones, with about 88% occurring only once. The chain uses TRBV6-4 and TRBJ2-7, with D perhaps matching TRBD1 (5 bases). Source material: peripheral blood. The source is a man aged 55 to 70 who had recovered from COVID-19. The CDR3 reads CASSDSDSDAPYEQYF. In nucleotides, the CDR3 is TGTGCCAGCAGTGACTCAGACAGCGACGCCCCATATGAGCAGTACTTC.